This is a list of T cell receptor beta chains from one sample in a study of blood T cell repertoires in COVID-19. The method was immunoSEQ multiplex PCR; TCRdb's version includes in-frame clones alone and lacks a portion of them. The table has fewer than 250,000 clones, roughly 89% seen once. The sequenced sample consisted of PBMCs or T cells enriched from blood (not recorded which). These receptor sequences come from a woman aged 25 to 39 with acute COVID-19. The conserved cysteine and the conserved F or W are not part of the CDR3 here.

cdr3_length	v_call	j_call	cdr3_aa
14	TRBV6-1	TRBJ1-5	ASSEDPRGSWQPQH
12	TRBV5-6	TRBJ2-7	ASSRGLAGYEQY
13	TRBV20-1	TRBJ1-1	SASLGGGFGTEAF
13	TRBV28	TRBJ1-2	ASSLPPRLNYGYT
13	TRBV4-1	TRBJ2-1	ASSPLPQGINEQF
12	TRBV5-6	TRBJ1-4	ASRKTGEHEKLF
13	TRBV10-3	TRBJ2-3	AISAIAGGKDTQY
14	TRBV7-9	TRBJ2-1	ASSFIGLAGYNEQF
12	TRBV16	TRBJ1-1	ASSQGHKNTEAF
10	TRBV12-3/TRBV12-4	TRBJ1-1	ASSFRGIEAF
10	TRBV29-1	TRBJ1-2	SVVRTGGDYT
13	TRBV18	TRBJ1-1	ASSGPQGENTEAF
13	TRBV5-1	TRBJ2-5	ASSPTSGGVKTQY
10	TRBV25-1	TRBJ2-7	ASTPDSYEQY
13	TRBV7-2	TRBJ2-2	ASSLVAGDTGELF
12	TRBV27	TRBJ2-7	ASSLRQGLYEQY
13	TRBV2	TRBJ2-3	ASSAMDRGTDTQY